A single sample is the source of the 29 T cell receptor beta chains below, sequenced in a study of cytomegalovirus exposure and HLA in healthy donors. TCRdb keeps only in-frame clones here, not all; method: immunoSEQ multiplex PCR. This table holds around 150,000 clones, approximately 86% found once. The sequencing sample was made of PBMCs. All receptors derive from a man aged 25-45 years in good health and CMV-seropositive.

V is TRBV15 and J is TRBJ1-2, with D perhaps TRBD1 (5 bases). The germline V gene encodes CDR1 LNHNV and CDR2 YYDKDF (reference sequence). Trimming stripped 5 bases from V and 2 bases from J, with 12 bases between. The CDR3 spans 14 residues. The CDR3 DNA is TGTGCCACCAGCCCCCGGACACAAAACTATGGCTACACCTTC. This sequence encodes CATSPRTQNYGYTF.

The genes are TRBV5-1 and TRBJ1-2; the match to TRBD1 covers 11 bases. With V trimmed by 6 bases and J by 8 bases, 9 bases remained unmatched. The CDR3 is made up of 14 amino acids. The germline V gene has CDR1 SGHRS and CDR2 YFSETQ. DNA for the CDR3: TGCGCCAGCAACTACCCGGGACAGGGGGAAGGCTACACCTTC. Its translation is CASNYPGQGEGYTF.

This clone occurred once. Here the CDR3 reads CASSQEGSIHEQYF. In DNA, the CDR3 is TGCGCCAGCAGCCAAGAGGGGAGCATCCACGAGCAGTACTTC. The genes are TRBV4-1 and TRBJ2-7; a possible D gene is TRBD2 (5 bases). Trimming left V 0 bases short and J 5 bases short, with 11 bases between. Germline V gene data show CDR1 as MGHRA and CDR2 as YSYEKL. There are 14 residues in the CDR3.

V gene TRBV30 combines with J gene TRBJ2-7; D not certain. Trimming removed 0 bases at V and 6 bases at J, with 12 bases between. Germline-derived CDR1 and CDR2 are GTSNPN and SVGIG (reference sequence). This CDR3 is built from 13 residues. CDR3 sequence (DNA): TGTGCCTGGAGTGTCCGTACGGCGGTCGAGCAGTACTTC. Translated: CAWSVRTAVEQYF.

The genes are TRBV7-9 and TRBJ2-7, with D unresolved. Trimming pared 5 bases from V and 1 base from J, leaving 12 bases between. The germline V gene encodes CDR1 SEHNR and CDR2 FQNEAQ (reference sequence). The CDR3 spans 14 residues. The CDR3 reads CASSPQTESYEQYF. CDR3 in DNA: TGTGCCAGCAGCCCCCAAACGGAGTCCTACGAGCAGTACTTC. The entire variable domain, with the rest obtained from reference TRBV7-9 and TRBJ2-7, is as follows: DTGVSQNPRHKITKRGQNVTFRCDPISEHNRLYWYRQTLGQGPEFLTYFQNEAQLEKSRLLSDRFSAERPKGSFSTLEIQRTEQGDSAMYLCASSPQTESYEQYFGPGTRLTVT.

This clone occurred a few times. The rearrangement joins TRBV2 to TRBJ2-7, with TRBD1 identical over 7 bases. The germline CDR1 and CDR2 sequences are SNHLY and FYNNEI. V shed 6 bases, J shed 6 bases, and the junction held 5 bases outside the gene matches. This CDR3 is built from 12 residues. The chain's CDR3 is CASSDRVSEQYF. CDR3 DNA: TGTGCCAGCAGCGACAGGGTCTCCGAGCAGTACTTC.

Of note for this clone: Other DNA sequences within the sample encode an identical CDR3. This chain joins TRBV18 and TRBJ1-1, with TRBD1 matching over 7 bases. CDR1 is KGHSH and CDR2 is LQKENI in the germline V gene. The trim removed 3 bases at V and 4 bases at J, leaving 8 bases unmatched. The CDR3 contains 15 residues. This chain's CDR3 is CASSPLPGGRTEAFF. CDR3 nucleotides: TGTGCCAGCTCACCTTTACCAGGGGGACGCACTGAAGCTTTCTTT.

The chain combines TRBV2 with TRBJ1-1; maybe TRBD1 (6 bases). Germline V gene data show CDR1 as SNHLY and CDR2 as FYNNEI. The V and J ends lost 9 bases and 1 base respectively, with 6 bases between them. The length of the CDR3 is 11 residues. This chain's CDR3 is CARTGNTEAFF. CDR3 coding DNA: TGTGCCAGGACAGGGAACACTGAAGCTTTCTTT.

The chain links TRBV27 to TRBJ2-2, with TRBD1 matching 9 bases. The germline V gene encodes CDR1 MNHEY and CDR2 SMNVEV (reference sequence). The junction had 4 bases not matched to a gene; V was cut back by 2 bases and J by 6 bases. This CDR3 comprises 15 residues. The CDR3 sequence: CASSLGTGLPGELFF. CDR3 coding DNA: TGTGCCAGCAGTTTAGGGACAGGGTTGCCCGGGGAGCTGTTTTTT.

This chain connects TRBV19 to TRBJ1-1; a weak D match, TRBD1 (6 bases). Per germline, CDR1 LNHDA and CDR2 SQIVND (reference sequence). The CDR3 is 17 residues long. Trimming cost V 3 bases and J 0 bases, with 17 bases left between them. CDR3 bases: TGTGCCAGTAGTATTTTGAGAGGGGGTATTATGAACACTGAAGCTTTCTTT. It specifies CASSILRGGIMNTEAFF.

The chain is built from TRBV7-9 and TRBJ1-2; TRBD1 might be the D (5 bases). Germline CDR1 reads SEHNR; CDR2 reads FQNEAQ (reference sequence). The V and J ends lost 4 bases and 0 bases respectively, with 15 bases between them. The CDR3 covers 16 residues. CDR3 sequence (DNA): TGTGCCAGCAGCTCCCTCCGGACATTAACTAACTATGGCTACACCTTC. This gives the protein CASSSLRTLTNYGYTF.

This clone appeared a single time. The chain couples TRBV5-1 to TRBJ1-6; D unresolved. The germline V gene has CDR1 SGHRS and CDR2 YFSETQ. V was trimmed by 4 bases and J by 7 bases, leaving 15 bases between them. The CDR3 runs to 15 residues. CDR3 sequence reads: CASSETRGGNSPLHF. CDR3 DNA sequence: TGCGCCAGCAGCGAAACACGGGGTGGGAATTCACCCCTCCACTTT.

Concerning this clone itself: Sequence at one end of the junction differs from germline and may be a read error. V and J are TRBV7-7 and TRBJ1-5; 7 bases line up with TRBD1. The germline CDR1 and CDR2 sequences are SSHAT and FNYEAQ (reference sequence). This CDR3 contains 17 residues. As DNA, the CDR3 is TGTGCTAGCAGCCGTCGGACAGGAGGGAAACGAAATCAGCCCCAGCATTTT. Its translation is CASSRRTGGKRNQPQHF.

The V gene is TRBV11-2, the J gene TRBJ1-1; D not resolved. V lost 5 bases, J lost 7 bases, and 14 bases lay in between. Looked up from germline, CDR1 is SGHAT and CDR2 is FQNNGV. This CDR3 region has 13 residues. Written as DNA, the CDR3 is TGTGCCAGCAGCCCCTTTGGTCCGGTTGAAGCTTTCTTT. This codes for CASSPFGPVEAFF.

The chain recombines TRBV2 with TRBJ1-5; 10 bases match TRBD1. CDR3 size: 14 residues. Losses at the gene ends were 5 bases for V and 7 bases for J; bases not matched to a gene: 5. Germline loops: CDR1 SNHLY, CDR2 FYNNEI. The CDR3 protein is CASSPDRGDQPQHF. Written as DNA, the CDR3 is TGTGCCAGCAGTCCGGACAGGGGGGACCAGCCCCAGCATTTT.

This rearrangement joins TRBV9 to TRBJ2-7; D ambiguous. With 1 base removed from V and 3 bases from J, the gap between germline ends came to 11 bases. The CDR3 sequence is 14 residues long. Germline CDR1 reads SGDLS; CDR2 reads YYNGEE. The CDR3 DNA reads TGTGCCAGCAGCGTAAAGGCAGGAATCTACGAGCAGTACTTC. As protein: CASSVKAGIYEQYF.

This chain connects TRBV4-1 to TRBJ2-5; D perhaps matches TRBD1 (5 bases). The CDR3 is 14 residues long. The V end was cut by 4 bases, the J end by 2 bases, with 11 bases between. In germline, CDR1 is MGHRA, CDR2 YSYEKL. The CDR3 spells CASSLTGMQETQYF. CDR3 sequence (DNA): TGCGCCAGCAGCCTAACAGGAATGCAAGAGACCCAGTACTTC.

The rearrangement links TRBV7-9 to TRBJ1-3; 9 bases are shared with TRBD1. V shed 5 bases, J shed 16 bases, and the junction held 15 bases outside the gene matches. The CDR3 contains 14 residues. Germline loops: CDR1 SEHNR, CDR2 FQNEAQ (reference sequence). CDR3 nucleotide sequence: TGTGCCAGCAGCCATTCCCGGGACAGGGAGCGATTGTATTTT. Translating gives CASSHSRDRERLYF.

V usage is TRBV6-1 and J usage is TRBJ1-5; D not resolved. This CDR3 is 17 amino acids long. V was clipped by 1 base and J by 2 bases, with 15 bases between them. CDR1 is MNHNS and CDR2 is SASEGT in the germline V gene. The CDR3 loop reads CASSEGSSGWGNQPQHF. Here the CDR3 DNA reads TGTGCCAGCAGTGAAGGGAGCAGCGGTTGGGGCAATCAGCCCCAGCATTTT.

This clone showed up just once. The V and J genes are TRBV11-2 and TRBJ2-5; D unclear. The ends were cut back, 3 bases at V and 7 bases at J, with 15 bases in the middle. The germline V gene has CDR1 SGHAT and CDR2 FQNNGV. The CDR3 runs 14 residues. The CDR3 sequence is CASSFLIAPGTQYF. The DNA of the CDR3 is TGTGCCAGCAGCTTCCTGATCGCCCCGGGGACCCAGTACTTC.

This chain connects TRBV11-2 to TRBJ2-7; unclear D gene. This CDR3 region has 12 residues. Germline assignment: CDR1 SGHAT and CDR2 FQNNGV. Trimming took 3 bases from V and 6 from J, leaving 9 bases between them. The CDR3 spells CASSFSVSEQYF. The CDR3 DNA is TGTGCCAGCAGCTTCTCGGTCTCCGAGCAGTACTTC.

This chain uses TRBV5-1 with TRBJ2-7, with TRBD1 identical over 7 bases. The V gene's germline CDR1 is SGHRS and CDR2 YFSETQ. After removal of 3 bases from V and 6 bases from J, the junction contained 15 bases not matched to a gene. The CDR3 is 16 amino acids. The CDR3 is CASSSPSGTVAGEQYF. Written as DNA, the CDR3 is TGCGCCAGCAGCTCTCCTTCCGGGACAGTGGCAGGCGAGCAGTACTTC.

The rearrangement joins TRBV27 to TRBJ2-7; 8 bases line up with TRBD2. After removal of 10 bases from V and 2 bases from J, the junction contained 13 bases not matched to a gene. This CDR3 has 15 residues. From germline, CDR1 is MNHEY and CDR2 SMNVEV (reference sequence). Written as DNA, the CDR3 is TGTGCCACCCCCCCAGTGGGGCGGGGGGCCTACGAGCAGTACTTC. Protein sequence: CATPPVGRGAYEQYF.

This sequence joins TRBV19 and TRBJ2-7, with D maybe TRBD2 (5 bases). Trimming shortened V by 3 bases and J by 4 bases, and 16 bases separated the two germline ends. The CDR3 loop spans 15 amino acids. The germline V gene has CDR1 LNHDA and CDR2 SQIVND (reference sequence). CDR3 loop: CASSIGNGPSYEQYF. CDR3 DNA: TGTGCCAGTAGTATCGGGAATGGACCGTCATACGAGCAGTACTTC.

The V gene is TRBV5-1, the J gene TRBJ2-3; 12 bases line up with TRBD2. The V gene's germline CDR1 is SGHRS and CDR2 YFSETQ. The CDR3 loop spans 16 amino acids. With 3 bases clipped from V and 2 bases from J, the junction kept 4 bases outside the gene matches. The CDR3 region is CASSSGTSGFTDTQYF. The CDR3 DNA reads TGCGCCAGCAGCTCGGGGACTAGCGGGTTCACAGATACGCAGTATTTT.

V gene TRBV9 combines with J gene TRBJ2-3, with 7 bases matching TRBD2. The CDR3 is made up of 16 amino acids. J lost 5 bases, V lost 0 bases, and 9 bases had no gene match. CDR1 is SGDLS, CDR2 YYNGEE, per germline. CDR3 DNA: TGTGCCAGCAGCGTAGCTACGACGGGGGGTTTAGATACGCAGTATTTT. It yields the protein CASSVATTGGLDTQYF.

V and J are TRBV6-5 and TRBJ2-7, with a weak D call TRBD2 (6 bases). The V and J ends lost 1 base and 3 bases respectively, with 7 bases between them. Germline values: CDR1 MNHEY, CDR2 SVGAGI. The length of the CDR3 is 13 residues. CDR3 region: CASSYFSGYEQYF. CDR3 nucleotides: TGTGCCAGCAGTTACTTTAGCGGCTACGAGCAGTACTTC.

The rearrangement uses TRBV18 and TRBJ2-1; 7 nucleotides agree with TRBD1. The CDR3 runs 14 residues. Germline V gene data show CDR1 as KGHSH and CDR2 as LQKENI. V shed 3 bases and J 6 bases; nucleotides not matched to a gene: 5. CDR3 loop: CASSPRQGANEQFF. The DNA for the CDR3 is TGTGCCAGCTCACCCAGACAGGGCGCCAATGAGCAGTTCTTC.

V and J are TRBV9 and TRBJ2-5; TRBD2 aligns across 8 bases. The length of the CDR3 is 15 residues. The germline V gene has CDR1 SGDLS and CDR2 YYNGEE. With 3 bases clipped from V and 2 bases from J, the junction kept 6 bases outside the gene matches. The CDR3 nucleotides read TGTGCCAGCAGCGAAGGGCGGGGGGCGCAAGAGACCCAGTACTTC. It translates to CASSEGRGAQETQYF. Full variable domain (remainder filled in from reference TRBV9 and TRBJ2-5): DSGVTQTPKHLITATGQRVTLRCSPRSGDLSVYWYQQSLDQGLQFLIQYYNGEERAKGNILERFSAQQFPDLHSELNLSSLELGDSALYFCASSEGRGAQETQYFGPGTRLLVL.